A selection of T cell receptor beta chains follows, all from one sample in a study of control samples from healthy donors and cancer patients. Generated by immunoSEQ multiplex PCR, the TCRdb table keeps only in-frame clones and is missing some. Of about 150,000 clones in the sample, more than 90% are singletons; the top ten hold 2%. The sequencing sample was made of blood. These receptors were obtained from a middle-aged woman in good health. Both conserved end residues are trimmed from each CDR3. The order of the fields is V gene, clone size, J gene, CDR3 protein. Clone size is given for some rows only: seen once, a few or many times, or a class if the clone is expanded.

V: TRBV6-5; size: once; J: TRBJ1-4; CDR3: ASSWGEKLF
V: TRBV7-9; size: .; J: TRBJ2-3; CDR3: ASSPQTDTQY
V: TRBV10-3; size: once; J: TRBJ2-3; CDR3: AISSAGRFTDTQY
V: TRBV19; size: once; J: TRBJ1-1; CDR3: ASSILGGRAEAF
V: TRBV19; size: .; J: TRBJ1-1; CDR3: ASSTAGQGRAF
V: TRBV10-2; size: .; J: TRBJ1-5; CDR3: ATSLTGNNQPQH
V: TRBV5-1; size: once; J: TRBJ1-4; CDR3: ASSSQGVGEKLF
V: TRBV5-5; size: .; J: TRBJ2-5; CDR3: ASSLARIQETQY
V: TRBV28; size: .; J: TRBJ2-3; CDR3: ASSLRWDTQY
V: TRBV2; size: .; J: TRBJ2-7; CDR3: ASTGQGNAYEQY
V: TRBV5-1; size: once; J: TRBJ2-7; CDR3: ASRYRTGDYEQY
V: TRBV6-5; size: once; J: TRBJ1-5; CDR3: ASSYGGAGQPQH
V: TRBV11-3; size: .; J: TRBJ2-2; CDR3: ASSEGGTATGELF
V: TRBV6-5; size: .; J: TRBJ1-4; CDR3: ASRDRFNEKLF
V: TRBV11-2; size: .; J: TRBJ2-7; CDR3: ASSLGSRYEQY
V: TRBV24-1; size: .; J: TRBJ2-2; CDR3: ATSGSSNTGELF